This TCR beta chain derives from a study of CXCR3-negative and CXCR3-positive naive CD8 T cells. Overall study context: Every library held about 1.5 +/- 0.3 million TRB reads, and the total came to around 150 million.

As concerns this clonotype: Its target is not known.

The study made its TRB cDNA libraries by 5' RACE, adding UMI labels. TCRdb reprocessed the 5' RACE reads and reports one entry per CDR3 protein, with no DNA. The clone table shows 150,000 or so distinct CDR3 sequences, with the ten largest holding 0.29%. The study, taken as a whole, reports: The study inferred TCR strength from TRB CDR3 properties and found comparable surface CD5 between naive subsets. For memory CD8+ cells diversity was much lower, but both naive subsets had comparably high diversity.

The clonotype comes from a human donor in good health. Some clones in this sample may be carry-over from other donors' samples. The specimen was naive CXCR3- CD8+ T cells from blood. As for subset: CD45RO-CCR7+CD27+CD95- naive CD8+ T cells lacking CXCR3 (TNR3-).

CDR3 amino acids: CASSLPTSGRLTGELFF. This chain joins TRBV28 and TRBJ2-2; without DNA, the TCRdb call of TRBD2 cannot be checked. Germline loops: CDR1 MDHEN, CDR2 SYDVKM. The CDR3 runs 17 residues.